This T cell receptor (beta chain) was identified in a study of T cells in Graves' hyperthyroidism and ophthalmopathy. In making diagnoses, clinical symptoms, serum thyroxine and TRAb, thyroid ultrasound and orbital computed tomography were all used. Regions amplified from RNA transcripts were the TCR beta CDR3 regions. The HTBI set primed first-round TCR CDR3 RT-PCR. TCRdb passed the multiplex PCR reads through MiXCR, listing each CDR3 protein once. Of about 570,000 distinct CDR3 sequences listed, about 45% are singletons. This CDR3 has 14 amino acids. With 5 bases clipped from V and 7 bases from J, the junction kept 4 bases outside the gene matches. In germline, CDR1 is SEHNR, CDR2 FQNEAQ (reference sequence). Study observations and caveats: Ophthalmopathy was separated from stable hyperthyroidism by a 13 V-J model.

This clonotype showed up many times. Its specificity is not known. This clonotype was obtained from an adult woman with Graves' disease, either hyperthyroidism or ophthalmopathy (not recorded which). The rearrangement joins TRBV7-9 to TRBJ1-6, with 8 positions matching TRBD1. What was sequenced was peripheral blood or thyroid tissue (not recorded which). For the CDR3, the DNA is TGTGCCAGCAGCCAGGGGGCCGACAATTCACCCCTCCACTTT. It codes for CASSQGADNSPLHF.